The 26 T cell receptor beta chains below all came from one sample that was sequenced in a study of T cell responses to AZD1222 COVID-19 vaccine. Profiled with immunoSEQ multiplex PCR; TCRdb holds only in-frame clones, not every one. The sample lists more than 95,000 clones; about 89% were seen once. The sequenced sample was peripheral blood, obtained 28 days after the second dose of the MenACWY control vaccine. These receptors were collected from an adult who received the MenACWY meningococcal vaccine as a control.

The chain recombines TRBV18 with TRBJ2-1; 9 bases are a match to TRBD1. After removal of 3 bases from V and 5 bases from J, the junction contained 5 bases not matched to a gene. The CDR3 covers 15 residues. Germline V gives CDR1 KGHSH, CDR2 LQKENI. CDR3 sequence: CASSPFGTGNNEQFF. The CDR3 DNA reads TGTGCCAGCTCACCCTTCGGGACAGGGAACAATGAGCAGTTCTTC.

This clone was counted a few times. The V gene is TRBV7-2, the J gene TRBJ1-1, with no clear D. The V and J ends lost 1 base and 2 bases respectively, with 5 bases between them. This CDR3 spans 13 amino acids. Germline V gene sequence: CDR1 SGHTA, CDR2 FQGNSA. The CDR3 loop is CASSLGANTEAFF. The CDR3 DNA reads TGTGCCAGCAGCTTAGGGGCTAACACTGAAGCTTTCTTT.

This chain connects TRBV6-4 to TRBJ2-3; 8 nucleotides match TRBD2. After removal of 4 bases from V and 0 bases from J, the junction contained 6 bases not matched to a gene. This CDR3 has 16 amino acids. Germline values: CDR1 MRHNA, CDR2 SNTAGT. CDR3 protein: CASSASGFPSTDTQYF. The DNA of the CDR3 is TGTGCCAGCAGTGCTAGCGGGTTTCCTAGCACAGATACGCAGTATTTT.

The chain couples TRBV28 to TRBJ1-3; D is perhaps TRBD1 (5 bases). The germline CDR1 and CDR2 sequences are MDHEN and SYDVKM. Trimming removed 6 bases at V and 2 bases at J, with 14 bases between. The length of the CDR3 is 15 residues. The CDR3, as DNA: TGTGCCAGCAGCCAACTCCAGGGCGCTGGAAACACCATATATTTT. Translated, it gives CASSQLQGAGNTIYF.

V and J are TRBV14 and TRBJ2-7, with TRBD1 identical over 8 bases. The length of the CDR3 is 15 residues. After removal of 4 bases from V and 3 bases from J, the junction contained 8 bases not matched to a gene. CDR1 and CDR2 from the germline V gene are SGHDN and FVKESK. Written as DNA, the CDR3 is TGTGCCAGCAGCCTCGCGGGACAGGTCTTCTACGAGCAGTACTTC. Translated, it gives CASSLAGQVFYEQYF.

CDR3 loop: CASSKDGNTEAFF. CDR3 nucleotides: TGTGCCAGCAGTAAAGACGGGAACACTGAAGCTTTCTTT. The chain couples TRBV2 to TRBJ1-1; no clear D. Trimming stripped 5 bases from V and 1 base from J, with 8 bases between. The CDR3 covers 13 residues. Germline CDR1 is SNHLY and CDR2 is FYNNEI. Full variable domain (rest looked up from reference TRBV2 and TRBJ1-1): EPEVTQTPSHQVTQMGQEVILRCVPISNHLYFYWYRQILGQKVEFLVSFYNNEISEKSEIFDDQFSVERPDGSNFTLKIRSTKLEDSAMYFCASSKDGNTEAFFGQGTRLTVV.

The chain carries TRBV7-2 and TRBJ1-2; TRBD1 is a possible D gene (6 bases). Germline CDR1 SGHTA, CDR2 FQGNSA. The V end was cut by 4 bases, the J end by 5 bases, with 20 bases between. CDR3 length: 16 residues. The CDR3 reads CASSYPGHVILYGYTF. Here the CDR3 DNA reads TGTGCCAGCAGCTACCCGGGACATGTGATTTTGTATGGCTACACCTTC.

This clone was observed a single time. This sequence joins TRBV2 and TRBJ1-2, with 7 bases aligning to TRBD1. The V gene end was trimmed by 6 bases and the J gene end by 8 bases; junction bases not matched to a gene: 15. Germline V gene data show CDR1 as SNHLY and CDR2 as FYNNEI. The CDR3 extends over 15 amino acids. The CDR3 sequence: CASRGTDLSAGGYTF. CDR3 coding DNA: TGTGCCAGCAGGGGGACAGACCTATCAGCAGGAGGCTACACCTTC.

The CDR3 region is CASSWYEQYF. For the CDR3, the DNA is TGTGCCAGCAGCTGGTACGAGCAGTACTTC. J is TRBJ2-7 and V is TRBV11-3; no definite D call. V lost 4 bases and J 4 bases, leaving 2 bases between the germline ends. Per germline, CDR1 SGHNT and CDR2 YENEEA. The CDR3 is 10 residues long.

The J gene is TRBJ2-5, the V gene TRBV10-3; TRBD1 might be the D (5 bases). Germline V gives CDR1 ENHRY, CDR2 SYGVKD. This CDR3 is 14 amino acids long. Trimming left V 3 bases short and J 2 bases short, with 10 bases between. This chain's CDR3 is CAISEGAAQETQYF. The CDR3 DNA reads TGTGCCATCAGTGAAGGGGCAGCACAAGAGACCCAGTACTTC.

The chain has TRBV7-9 and TRBJ2-3; D may be TRBD2 (7 bases). Deletions cut 5 bases from V and 5 bases from J, with 17 bases between. The germline V gene encodes CDR1 SEHNR and CDR2 FQNEAQ (reference sequence). There are 15 residues in the CDR3. CDR3: CASSPGAGDLDTQYF. DNA for the CDR3: TGTGCCAGCAGCCCGGGGGCGGGGGACTTAGATACGCAGTATTTT. Drawing the rest from reference TRBV7-9 and TRBJ2-3, the complete variable domain is DTGVSQNPRHKITKRGQNVTFRCDPISEHNRLYWYRQTLGQGPEFLTYFQNEAQLEKSRLLSDRFSAERPKGSFSTLEIQRTEQGDSAMYLCASSPGAGDLDTQYFGPGTRLTVL.

J is TRBJ2-7 and V is TRBV10-3, with 8 bases aligning to TRBD1. V lost 7 bases, J lost 0 bases, and 11 bases stayed unmatched. The germline CDR1 and CDR2 sequences are ENHRY and SYGVKD. The CDR3 sequence is 16 residues long. DNA of the CDR3: TGTGCCATCACAGAAAGACAGGGGTCGAGCTCCTACGAGCAGTACTTC. Translation gives CAITERQGSSSYEQYF.

A few counts support this clone. One end of the junction fails to match germline, which may point to a read error. The V call is TRBV7-7, the J call TRBJ2-2; D is perhaps TRBD1 (5 bases). CDR1 and CDR2 (germline): SSHAT, FNYEAQ (reference sequence). The CDR3 has 13 amino acids. The CDR3 is CASSLGAAGELFF. The CDR3 DNA sequence: TGTGCTAGCAGCTTAGGGGCGGCCGGGGAGCTGTTTTTT. Full variable domain (missing parts from reference TRBV7-7 and TRBJ2-2): GAGVSQSPRYKVTKRGQDVTLRCDPISSHATLYWYQQALGQGPEFLTYFNYEAQPDKSGLPSDRFSAERPEGSISTLTIQRTEQRDSAMYRCASSLGAAGELFFGEGSRLTVL.

This clone was seen more than once but under ten times. In the same sample, other DNA sequences code for this CDR3. This chain joins TRBV11-2 and TRBJ1-2; D gene unclear. Trimming cost V 3 bases and J 8 bases, with 7 bases left between them. Looked up from germline, CDR1 is SGHAT and CDR2 is FQNNGV. The CDR3 consists of 11 residues. DNA for the CDR3: TGTGCCAGCAGCTTCCGGGGAGGCTACACCTTC. It encodes CASSFRGGYTF.

This chain links TRBV7-6 with TRBJ2-7; no firm D call. The CDR3 spans 13 residues. Germline CDR1 SGHVS, CDR2 FNYEAQ. Trimming shortened V by 0 bases and J by 2 bases, and 5 bases separated the two germline ends. CDR3 region: CASSLAATYEQYF. The CDR3 bases are TGTGCCAGCAGCTTAGCGGCGACCTACGAGCAGTACTTC.

This clone has a single count. The chain carries TRBV28 and TRBJ1-2; D call uncertain. Trimming took 8 bases from V and 8 from J, leaving 15 bases between them. Germline CDR1 and CDR2: MDHEN and SYDVKM. The CDR3 is 12 amino acids. CDR3 sequence reads: CASGRIEGGYTF. CDR3 DNA sequence: TGTGCCAGCGGCAGAATTGAAGGCGGCTACACCTTC.

V usage is TRBV5-1 and J usage is TRBJ1-2; maybe TRBD1 (5 bases). The CDR3 covers 22 residues. Trimming left V 1 base short and J 2 bases short, with 33 bases between. CDR1 and CDR2 from the germline V gene are SGHRS and YFSETQ. In DNA, the CDR3 is TGCGCCAGCAGCTTGCCCAAAGTCGGAGGGGCGATAGAGGGTTTACAAAACTATGGCTACACCTTC. As protein: CASSLPKVGGAIEGLQNYGYTF.

CDR3 region: CASSFGQGLGNTIYF. In DNA form, the CDR3 reads TGTGCCAGCAGCTTTGGACAGGGCTTAGGAAACACCATATATTTT. The chain recombines TRBV7-2 with TRBJ1-3, with 8 bases fitting TRBD1. CDR1 is SGHTA and CDR2 is FQGNSA in the germline V gene. V was pared by 3 bases and J by 4 bases, with 5 bases of the junction left unmatched. The CDR3 is made up of 15 amino acids.

The chain recombines TRBV18 with TRBJ1-3; possibly TRBD1 for D (6 bases). The CDR3 contains 15 residues. Germline V gene lookup returns CDR1 KGHSH and CDR2 LQKENI. The V and J ends lost 3 bases and 2 bases respectively, with 11 bases between them. The CDR3 protein is CASSPATGTGNTIYF. Written as DNA, the CDR3 is TGTGCCAGCTCACCTGCTACAGGGACTGGAAACACCATATATTTT.

The chain has TRBV5-8 and TRBJ2-2, with 12 bases matching TRBD2. The germline gives CDR1 SGHTS, CDR2 YDEGEE. The CDR3 length is 17 residues. V shed 4 bases, J shed 3 bases, and the junction held 7 bases outside the gene matches. The CDR3 spells CASSTRLAGADTGELFF. The CDR3 DNA follows: TGTGCCAGCAGCACCAGACTAGCGGGGGCCGACACCGGGGAGCTGTTTTTT.

The chain carries TRBV7-6 and TRBJ1-1; 8 bases are shared with TRBD1. CDR3 length equals 16 residues. Germline V gene sequence: CDR1 SGHVS, CDR2 FNYEAQ. The trim removed 4 bases at V and 0 bases at J, leaving 7 bases unmatched. CDR3 sequence (DNA): TGTGCCAGCAGCTCCGGACAGGGCCGCATGAACACTGAAGCTTTCTTT. Protein: CASSSGQGRMNTEAFF.

This clone was detected only once. The rearrangement uses TRBV12-3 or TRBV12-4 and TRBJ1-5; D gene ambiguous. The CDR3 is made up of 13 amino acids. The V and J ends lost 1 base and 5 bases respectively, with 6 bases between them. For the CDR3, the DNA is TGTGCCAGCAGTTTAGAGCGGGATCAGCCCCAGCATTTT. Translation: CASSLERDQPQHF.

The chain links TRBV6-5 to TRBJ2-5, with unresolved D. Trimming removed 0 bases from V and 5 bases from J, with 4 bases in between. Per germline, CDR1 MNHEY and CDR2 SVGAGI. The CDR3 runs to 12 residues. CDR3 sequence (DNA): TGTGCCAGCAGTTACTCGTTCGAGACCCAGTACTTC. This encodes CASSYSFETQYF.

The chain is built from TRBV7-2 and TRBJ2-6; possibly TRBD1 for D (5 bases). Trimming stripped 1 base from V and 3 bases from J, with 7 bases between. The CDR3 has 15 amino acids. CDR1 SGHTA and CDR2 FQGNSA come from the germline V gene. The DNA for the CDR3 is TGTGCCAGCAGCTTAGTAGGGGTTGGGGCCAACGTCCTGACTTTC. Its translation: CASSLVGVGANVLTF.

This clone was recorded once. An end of the junction differs from the germline gene, which may be a read error. This rearrangement joins TRBV7-6 to TRBJ2-3; D perhaps matches TRBD1 (6 bases). Germline loops: CDR1 SGHVS, CDR2 FNYEAQ. The CDR3 totals 14 residues. CDR3 sequence: CACSPGWGPDTQYF. DNA of the CDR3: TGTGCCTGCAGCCCCGGTTGGGGGCCAGATACGCAGTATTTT.

The DNA of the CDR3 is TGTGCCAGCAGCCCCCCGGCCGGCCGGACTGAAGCTTTCTTT. Its translation is CASSPPAGRTEAFF. The chain has TRBV6-5 and TRBJ1-1; D ambiguous. The CDR3 is made up of 14 amino acids. Trimming removed 6 bases at V and 5 bases at J, with 16 bases between. Germline V gives CDR1 MNHEY, CDR2 SVGAGI.